The clone carrying this T cell receptor beta chain was seen repeatedly, ten times or more. Antigen: not known. This sample is drawn from a study of neurological immune-mediated disorders. Findings and caveats of the study: CDR3 amino acid sequences of expanded clones were not shared across subjects, a result suggesting private repertoires in all groups.

MiXCR, run by TCRdb on the 5' RACE reads, gives a single entry per CDR3 protein. The repertoire holds tens of thousands of distinct CDR3 sequences, with under 9.5% as singletons. The V and J ends lost 6 bases and 0 bases respectively, with 4 bases between them. This CDR3 is 12 amino acids long. From germline, CDR1 is SNHLY and CDR2 FYNNEI. Individuals who volunteered at a blood bank located in Maryland, USA, made up the group of healthy controls. Unsorted libraries were generated from 2 million PBMCs. These cells had been stored in RNAlater at -80 C. The sample taken for sequencing was PBMCs. This clonotype originated in a middle-aged woman in good health. This rearrangement joins TRBV2 to TRBJ2-3, with D unclear. CDR3 DNA: TGTGCCAGCAGCCTGAGCACAGATACGCAGTATTTT. It translates to CASSLSTDTQYF.